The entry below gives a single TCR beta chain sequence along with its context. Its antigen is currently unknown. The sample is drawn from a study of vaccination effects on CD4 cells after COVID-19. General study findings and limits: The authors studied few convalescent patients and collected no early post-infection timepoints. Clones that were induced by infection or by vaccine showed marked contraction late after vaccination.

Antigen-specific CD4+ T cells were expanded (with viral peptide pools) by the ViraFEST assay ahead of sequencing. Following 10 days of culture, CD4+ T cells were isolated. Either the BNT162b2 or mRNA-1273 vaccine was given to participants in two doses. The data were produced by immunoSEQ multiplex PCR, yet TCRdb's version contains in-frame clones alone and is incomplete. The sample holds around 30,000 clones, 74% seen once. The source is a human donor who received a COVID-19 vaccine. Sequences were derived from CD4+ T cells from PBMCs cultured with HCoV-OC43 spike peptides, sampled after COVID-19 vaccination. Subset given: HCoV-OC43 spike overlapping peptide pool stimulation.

DNA of the CDR3: TGCAGCGTTGAGCGCGACAGGGTCCATGGCTACACCTTC. Protein product: CSVERDRVHGYTF. The chain couples TRBV29-1 to TRBJ1-2, with TRBD1 matching over 7 bases. With 3 bases clipped from V and 6 bases from J, the junction kept 7 bases outside the gene matches. Germline V gene sequence: CDR1 SQVTM, CDR2 ANQGSEA. The CDR3 consists of 13 residues.